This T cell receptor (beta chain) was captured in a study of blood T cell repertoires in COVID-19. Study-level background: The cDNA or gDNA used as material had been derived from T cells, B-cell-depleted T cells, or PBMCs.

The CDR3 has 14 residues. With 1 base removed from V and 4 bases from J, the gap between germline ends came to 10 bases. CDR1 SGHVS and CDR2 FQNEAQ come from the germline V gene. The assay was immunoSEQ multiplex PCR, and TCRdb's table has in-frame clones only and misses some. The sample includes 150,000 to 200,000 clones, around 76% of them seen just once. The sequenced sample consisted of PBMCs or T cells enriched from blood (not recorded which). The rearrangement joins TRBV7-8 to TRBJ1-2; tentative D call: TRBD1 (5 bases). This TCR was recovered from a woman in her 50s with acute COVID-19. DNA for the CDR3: TGTGCCAGCAGCTTAGTAGGGGCTGTCTATGGCTACACCTTC. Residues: CASSLVGAVYGYTF. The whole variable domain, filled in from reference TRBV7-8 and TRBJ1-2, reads GAGVSQSPRYKVAKRGQDVALRCDPISGHVSLFWYQQALGQGPEFLTYFQNEAQLDKSGLPSDRFFAERPEGSVSTLKIQRTQQEDSAVYLCASSLVGAVYGYTFGSGTRLTVV.